The present T cell receptor (beta chain) was sequenced within a study of blood T cell repertoires in COVID-19. Looking at the study overall: Both acute and convalescent COVID-19 samples were obtained from the United States, Italy and Spain. The cDNA or gDNA used as material had been derived from T cells, B-cell-depleted T cells, or PBMCs.

In the study's own analysis: Amplification of reference gene primers provided the estimated nucleated cell counts. Some clones are missing from TCRdb's copy, which holds only in-frame ones; the method was immunoSEQ multiplex PCR. V, J and clone size are those of that table, while D and trimming were read from the DNA. Here the sample spans around 130,000 clones, about four fifths being singletons. The V gene lost 2 bases and the J gene lost 0 bases, with 8 bases spanning the gap. This CDR3 contains 15 residues. Germline V gives CDR1 SGHRS, CDR2 YFSETQ. Specimen: peripheral blood. V and J are TRBV5-1 and TRBJ2-2; D is undetermined. This TCR was sampled from a man aged 40-50 years with active or convalescent COVID-19. The CDR3 is CASSFRVSNTGELFF. Here the CDR3 DNA reads TGCGCCAGCAGCTTCCGGGTCTCGAACACCGGGGAGCTGTTTTTT.